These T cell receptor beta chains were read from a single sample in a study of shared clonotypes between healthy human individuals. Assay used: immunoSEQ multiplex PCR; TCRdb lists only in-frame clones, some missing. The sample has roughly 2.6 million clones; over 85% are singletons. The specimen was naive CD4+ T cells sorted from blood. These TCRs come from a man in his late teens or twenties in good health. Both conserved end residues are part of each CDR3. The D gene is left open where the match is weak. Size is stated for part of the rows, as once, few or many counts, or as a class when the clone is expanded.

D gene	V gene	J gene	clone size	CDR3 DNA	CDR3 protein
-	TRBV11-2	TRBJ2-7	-	TGTGCCAGCAGCTTAGATAACAGGGATTCCTACGAGCAGTACTTC	CASSLDNRDSYEQYF
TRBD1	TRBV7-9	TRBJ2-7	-	TGTGCCAGCAGCCGGGACAGGGTCGGCGAGCAGTACTTC	CASSRDRVGEQYF
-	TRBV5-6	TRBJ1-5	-	TGTGCCAGCAGCTTACTCCAGCCCCAGCATTTT	CASSLLQPQHF
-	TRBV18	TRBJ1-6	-	TGTGCCAGCTCACCCCTAGCTGGGGGGCATCATTCACCCCTCCACTTT	CASSPLAGGHHSPLHF
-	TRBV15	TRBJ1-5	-	TGTGCCACCAGCAGAGACCCGGGTGCAGGTCAGCCCCAGCATTTT	CATSRDPGAGQPQHF
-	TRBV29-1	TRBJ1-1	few	TGCAGCGTTGGAAAGGTGAGGCAGACTGAAGCTTTCTTT	CSVGKVRQTEAFF
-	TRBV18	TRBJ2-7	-	TGTGCCAGCTCACAGACTCAGGGAACCTACGAGCAGTACTTC	CASSQTQGTYEQYF
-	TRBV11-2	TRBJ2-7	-	TGTGCCAGCAGCTGGTCGAGGGCCAGCTACGAGCAGTACTTC	CASSWSRASYEQYF
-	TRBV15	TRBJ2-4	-	TGTGCCACCAGCAGAGATCTCTCAGAGGCCAAAAACATTCAGTACTTC	CATSRDLSEAKNIQYF
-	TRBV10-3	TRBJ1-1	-	TGTGCCATCAGCGCTAATCTGGGCACTGAAGCTTTCTTT	CAISANLGTEAFF
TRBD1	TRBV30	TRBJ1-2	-	TGTGCCTGGAAACAGGGGTTCTATGGCTACACCTTC	CAWKQGFYGYTF
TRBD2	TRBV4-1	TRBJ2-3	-	TGCGCCAGCAGCCCCCCGCTAGCGGCTAGCACAGATACGCAGTATTTT	CASSPPLAASTDTQYF
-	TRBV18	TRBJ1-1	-	TGTGCCAGCTCCCCAGGGGACCGGATTTTGAACACTGAAGCTTTCTTT	CASSPGDRILNTEAFF
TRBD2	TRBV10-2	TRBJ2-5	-	TGCGCCAGCAGTGACGCGGGGGGCCCGAAGACCCAGTACTTC	CASSDAGGPKTQYF
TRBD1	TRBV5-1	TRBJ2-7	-	TGCGCCAGCAGCTCTGGACAGGGCTTAGGGCCCTACGAGCAGTACTTC	CASSSGQGLGPYEQYF
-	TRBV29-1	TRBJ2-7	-	TGCAGCGTTGAAAGGCTGTCAGCCGGGGGAGACGAGCAGTACTTC	CSVERLSAGGDEQYF
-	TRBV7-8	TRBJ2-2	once	TGTGCCAGCAGCTTAGGGATCGGGACCGGGGAGCTGTTTTTT	CASSLGIGTGELFF
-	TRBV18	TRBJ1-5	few	TGTGCCAGCTCACGAACAGGCTCCCAAAAGCAGCCCCAGCATTTT	CASSRTGSQKQPQHF
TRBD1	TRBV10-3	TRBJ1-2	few	TGTGCCATCAGTGAAGGGACAGAGCTCTATGGCTACACCTTC	CAISEGTELYGYTF
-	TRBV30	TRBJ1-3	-	TGTGCCTGGAGTAGGCATGACGGAAACACCATATATTTT	CAWSRHDGNTIYF
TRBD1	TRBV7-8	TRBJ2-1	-	TGTGCCAGCAGCTTAGGGGGGACAGGCGACAATGAGCAGTTCTTC	CASSLGGTGDNEQFF
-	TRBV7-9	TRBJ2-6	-	TGTGCCAGCAGCTTACGCCCCGAATCTGGGGCCAACGTCCTGACTTTC	CASSLRPESGANVLTF
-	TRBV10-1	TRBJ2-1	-	TGCGCCAGCAGTGAGTCTTCGCTGAAGGTTGAGCAGTTCTTC	CASSESSLKVEQFF
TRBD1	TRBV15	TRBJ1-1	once	TGTGCCACCAGCAGAGGGAGGACAGGGGGTCCTGAAGCTTTCTTT	CATSRGRTGGPEAFF
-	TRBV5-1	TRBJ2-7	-	TGCGCCAGCAGCACTGGGAGCGCAAACTCCTACGAGCAGTACTTC	CASSTGSANSYEQYF
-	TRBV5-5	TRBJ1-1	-	TGTGCCAGCAGCTTAGCAGGTTGGCAAGCTTTCTTT	CASSLAGWQAFF
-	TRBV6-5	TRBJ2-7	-	TGTGCCAGCAGTTACTCGGTCCCGGGACGCGACTACGAGCAGTACTTC	CASSYSVPGRDYEQYF
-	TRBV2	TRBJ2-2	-	TGTGCCAGCAAATGGACGGCGACCGGGGAGCTGTTTTTT	CASKWTATGELFF
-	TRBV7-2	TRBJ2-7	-	TGTGCCAGCAGTCCCGACAGGTCCATGTTGCAGCAGTACTTC	CASSPDRSMLQQYF
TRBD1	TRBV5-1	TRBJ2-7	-	TGCGCCAGCAGCCCCCGGGACAGGCCTTACGAGCAGTACTTC	CASSPRDRPYEQYF
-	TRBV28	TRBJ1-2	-	TGTGCCAGCACCCCCGGGGCCCATTCTAACTATGGCTACACCTTC	CASTPGAHSNYGYTF
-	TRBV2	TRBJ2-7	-	TGTGCCAGCAGTCGACCGGACTGGAGCTCCTACGAGCAGTACTTC	CASSRPDWSSYEQYF
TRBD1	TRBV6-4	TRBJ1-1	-	TGTGCCAGCAGTGCCCAACAGGGGGGAGGCACTGAAGCTTTCTTT	CASSAQQGGGTEAFF
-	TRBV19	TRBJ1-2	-	TGTGCCAGTAGTATAGGTCTCGGGGCTAACTATGGCTACACCTTC	CASSIGLGANYGYTF
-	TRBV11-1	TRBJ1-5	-	TGTGCCAGCAGCTTAGACGGGGCAGGGGACCAGCCCCAGCATTTT	CASSLDGAGDQPQHF
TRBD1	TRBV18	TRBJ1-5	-	TGTGCCAGCTCATCGACAGGGCCCAATCAGCCCCAGCATTTT	CASSSTGPNQPQHF